These 25 T cell receptor beta chains originate from one sample sequenced in a study of T cell changes during pregnancy in multiple sclerosis. Libraries were prepared by immunoSEQ multiplex PCR; TCRdb keeps only in-frame clonotypes and omits some of them. The table has some 67,000 clones, 92% seen once. The sample was peripheral blood, taken after pregnancy. The receptors come from a female donor with multiple sclerosis, enrolled in a pregnancy study.

The genes are TRBV7-2 and TRBJ2-3; no definite D call. The CDR3 has 15 amino acids. Germline lookup yields CDR1 SGHTA and CDR2 FQGNSA. V lost 1 base, J lost 2 bases, and 10 bases lay in between. CDR3 DNA sequence: TGTGCCAGCAGCTTAGTAGGAGCCGTCACAGATACGCAGTATTTT. Protein product: CASSLVGAVTDTQYF.

This sequence joins TRBV5-1 and TRBJ2-1; perhaps TRBD2 as D (6 bases). This CDR3 has 18 amino acids. Germline values: CDR1 SGHRS, CDR2 YFSETQ. Between the trimmed V and J ends, which lost 0 bases and 0 bases, there was a span of 16 bases. CDR3 bases: TGCGCCAGCAGCTTGGGGCGGGACCCCGGAAGCTCCTACAATGAGCAGTTCTTC. It encodes CASSLGRDPGSSYNEQFF. The variable domain in full, with the rest retrieved from reference TRBV5-1 and TRBJ2-1, is KAGVTQTPRYLIKTRGQQVTLSCSPISGHRSVSWYQQTPGQGLQFLFEYFSETQRNKGNFPGRFSGRQFSNSRSEMNVSTLELGDSALYLCASSLGRDPGSSYNEQFFGPGTRLTVL.

This clone was counted many times. This chain links TRBV7-9 with TRBJ2-7; a weak D match, TRBD1 (5 bases). CDR3 length equals 13 residues. The germline V gene encodes CDR1 SEHNR and CDR2 FQNEAQ (reference sequence). Trimming pared 3 bases from V and 6 bases from J, leaving 12 bases between. In DNA, the CDR3 is TGTGCCAGCAGCTTCAAAGGGGCTAGCGAGCAGTACTTC. Translated: CASSFKGASEQYF. Supplemented by reference TRBV7-9 and TRBJ2-7, the full variable domain reads DTGVSQNPRHKITKRGQNVTFRCDPISEHNRLYWYRQTLGQGPEFLTYFQNEAQLEKSRLLSDRFSAERPKGSFSTLEIQRTEQGDSAMYLCASSFKGASEQYFGPGTRLTVT.

This chain joins TRBV29-1 and TRBJ1-5; TRBD1 agrees at 10 bases. Germline lookup yields CDR1 SQVTM and CDR2 ANQGSEA. The CDR3 length is 14 residues. The trim removed 5 bases at V and 7 bases at J, leaving 8 bases unmatched. The CDR3 reads CSVLDRGRNQPQHF. DNA of the CDR3: TGCAGCGTTCTCGACAGGGGGCGAAACCAGCCCCAGCATTTT.

This rearrangement joins TRBV28 to TRBJ2-1; 9 bases line up with TRBD1. The CDR3 is 14 residues long. Germline V gene sequence: CDR1 MDHEN, CDR2 SYDVKM. Trimming at V came to 6 bases and at J to 10 bases, leaving 10 bases not matched to a gene. The CDR3 loop is CASRTGTGLQEQFF. DNA for the CDR3: TGTGCCAGCAGGACCGGGACAGGGTTGCAGGAGCAGTTCTTC.

CDR3 DNA sequence: TGTGCCATCAGTGAGACCAGGGACAGCACTGAAGCTTTCTTT. Translated, it gives CAISETRDSTEAFF. The chain joins TRBV10-3 to TRBJ1-1, with 7 positions matching TRBD1. This CDR3 contains 14 residues. The V gene's germline CDR1 is ENHRY and CDR2 SYGVKD. V gave up 2 bases and J gave up 4 bases; unmatched junction bases: 4.

The V gene is TRBV7-9, the J gene TRBJ1-1; D is unclear. The CDR3 runs to 15 residues. The germline V and J ends were trimmed by 3 bases and 7 bases, with 18 bases remaining between them. Germline V gene lookup returns CDR1 SEHNR and CDR2 FQNEAQ (reference sequence). CDR3: CASSLRNGGYGEAFF. DNA of the CDR3: TGTGCCAGCAGCTTGAGGAATGGAGGGTACGGTGAAGCTTTCTTT.

The V gene is TRBV30, the J gene TRBJ2-1; 9 nucleotides match TRBD2. Unmatched junction bases numbered 4, after V lost 3 bases and J lost 7 bases. The CDR3 is 13 amino acids. The germline CDR1 and CDR2 sequences are GTSNPN and SVGIG (reference sequence). DNA of the CDR3: TGTGCCTGGAGAAGGCGGGAGGGTAATGAGCAGTTCTTC. This translates into CAWRRREGNEQFF.

The chain is built from TRBV7-6 and TRBJ2-3; tentatively, D is TRBD2 (5 bases). The CDR3 covers 15 residues. V lost 6 bases to trimming and J lost 4 bases, with 17 bases between them. Germline assignment: CDR1 SGHVS and CDR2 FNYEAQ. CDR3 in amino acids: CASRDYGLRADTQYF. CDR3 DNA sequence: TGTGCCAGCAGGGATTACGGATTGAGGGCAGATACGCAGTATTTT.

This chain uses TRBV5-1 with TRBJ2-5; 10 bases are shared with TRBD2. The CDR3 covers 16 residues. The trim removed 4 bases at V and 1 base at J, leaving 7 bases unmatched. Germline V gene sequence: CDR1 SGHRS, CDR2 YFSETQ. CDR3 in DNA: TGCGCCAGCAGCGCCAACCCTAGCGGGGGCCAAGAGACCCAGTACTTC. It translates to CASSANPSGGQETQYF.

The J gene is TRBJ2-7, the V gene TRBV28; the match to TRBD1 covers 7 bases. This CDR3 is built from 13 residues. V lost 10 bases, J lost 6 bases, and 12 bases stayed unmatched. In germline, CDR1 is MDHEN, CDR2 SYDVKM. The DNA of the CDR3 is TGTGCCATACAGACAGGGCTCTCCCCCGAGCAGTACTTC. This codes for CAIQTGLSPEQYF. Complete variable domain (other parts from reference TRBV28 and TRBJ2-7): DVKVTQSSRYLVKRTGEKVFLECVQDMDHENMFWYRQDPGLGLRLIYFSYDVKMKEKGDIPEGYSVSREKKERFSLILESASTNQTSMYLCAIQTGLSPEQYFGPGTRLTVT.

The chain uses TRBV14 and TRBJ2-1, with TRBD1 matching over 7 bases. The CDR3 contains 14 residues. In germline, CDR1 is SGHDN, CDR2 FVKESK. V was pared by 3 bases and J by 5 bases, with 4 bases of the junction left unmatched. The CDR3 region has the DNA TGTGCCAGCAGCCATCTTACAGGGGACAATGAGCAGTTCTTC. This encodes CASSHLTGDNEQFF.

This clone occurred once. The chain is built from TRBV7-2 and TRBJ1-2; D unresolved. The V gene lost 4 bases and the J gene lost 8 bases, with 11 bases spanning the gap. The CDR3 has 12 residues. The germline V gene has CDR1 SGHTA and CDR2 FQGNSA. The CDR3 coding sequence is TGTGCCAGCAGCTCTGAGCACTTCGGCTACACCTTC. This gives the protein CASSSEHFGYTF.

This clone was seen a single time. The V gene is TRBV7-9, the J gene TRBJ2-7; D not resolved. The germline V gene has CDR1 SEHNR and CDR2 FQNEAQ (reference sequence). V shed 2 bases and J shed 5 bases, with 13 bases lying between them. The CDR3 consists of 14 residues. This CDR3 reads CASSLPGQADEQYF. The CDR3 nucleotides read TGTGCCAGCAGCTTACCAGGCCAGGCCGACGAGCAGTACTTC.

The chain recombines TRBV6-5 with TRBJ1-2; 7 nucleotides line up with TRBD1. This CDR3 spans 15 amino acids. In germline, CDR1 is MNHEY, CDR2 SVGAGI. V lost 6 bases, J lost 4 bases, and 11 bases stayed unmatched. The CDR3 loop is CASSPDRAVGYGYTF. The CDR3 nucleotides read TGTGCCAGCAGCCCCGACAGGGCTGTAGGCTATGGCTACACCTTC.

The CDR3 is CASSLTGQLLTGELFF. CDR3 nucleotide sequence: TGTGCCAGCAGTTTAACAGGACAGTTGCTCACCGGGGAGCTGTTTTTT. The chain employs TRBV27 and TRBJ2-2, with a weak D call TRBD1 (6 bases). CDR3 length equals 16 residues. The V gene lost 2 bases and the J gene lost 4 bases, with 14 bases spanning the gap. Per the germline V gene, CDR1 is MNHEY and CDR2 is SMNVEV (reference sequence).

This clone has only one observation. This rearrangement joins TRBV7-3 to TRBJ2-1, with a weak D call TRBD2 (6 bases). The germline V gene encodes CDR1 SGHTA and CDR2 FQGTGA. V was cut by 2 bases and J by 7 bases, with 12 bases left in between. The CDR3 is 14 amino acids. This CDR3 reads CASSLSGRTNEQFF. CDR3 DNA sequence: TGTGCCAGCAGCTTATCCGGGAGAACGAATGAGCAGTTCTTC.

The chain links TRBV6-6 to TRBJ2-5; D possibly corresponds to TRBD2 (6 bases). V gave up 2 bases and J gave up 5 bases, with 6 bases separating them. CDR3 size: 12 residues. Germline CDR1 reads MNHNY; CDR2 reads SVGAGI (reference sequence). In DNA form, the CDR3 reads TGTGCCAGCAGTTACCGGGAGGAGACCCAGTACTTC. Amino acids: CASSYREETQYF.

V gene TRBV5-1 combines with J gene TRBJ2-1, with 9 bases fitting TRBD2. The germline V gene encodes CDR1 SGHRS and CDR2 YFSETQ. The V segment lost 1 base and the J segment 6 bases; nucleotides outside the gene matches: 14. There are 18 residues in the CDR3. CDR3 region: CASSLSGNAGGLPNEQFF. The CDR3 nucleotides read TGCGCCAGCAGCTTGAGTGGTAATGCGGGAGGGTTACCCAATGAGCAGTTCTTC.

The V call is TRBV5-6, the J call TRBJ2-7, with D tentatively TRBD2 (5 bases). There are 15 residues in the CDR3. The V end was cut by 0 bases, the J end by 0 bases, with 10 bases between. CDR1 and CDR2 (germline): SGHDT, YYEEEE. The CDR3 spells CASSLGLASSYEQYF. In DNA form, the CDR3 reads TGTGCCAGCAGCTTGGGCCTAGCCAGCTCCTACGAGCAGTACTTC.

The rearrangement links TRBV6-5 to TRBJ2-3; D is possibly TRBD1 (5 bases). Deletions cut 2 bases from V and 5 bases from J, with 14 bases between. Germline CDR1 MNHEY, CDR2 SVGAGI. This CDR3 contains 15 residues. CDR3 in amino acids: CASSYTRQLGDTQYF. In DNA form, the CDR3 reads TGTGCCAGCAGTTACACCAGACAGTTAGGAGATACGCAGTATTTT.

This chain joins TRBV7-9 and TRBJ2-5; TRBD2 matches at 7 bases. Germline CDR1 reads SEHNR; CDR2 reads FQNEAQ (reference sequence). The CDR3 extends over 13 amino acids. Trimming took 8 bases from V and 5 from J; bases not matched to a gene: 8. CDR3 loop: CASQAGARETQYF. CDR3 DNA: TGTGCCAGCCAGGCGGGAGCGAGGGAGACCCAGTACTTC.

V gene TRBV6-6 combines with J gene TRBJ2-7; tentatively, D is TRBD1 (6 bases). From germline, CDR1 is MNHNY and CDR2 SVGAGI (reference sequence). Trimming took off 0 bases at V and 4 bases at J, with 13 bases between the two ends. The CDR3 is 15 residues long. CDR3 loop: CASSYSTGGEYEQYF. The CDR3 DNA follows: TGTGCCAGCAGTTACTCGACAGGAGGAGAATACGAGCAGTACTTC.

The rearrangement uses TRBV28 and TRBJ1-5, with 7 bases matching TRBD1. There are 17 residues in the CDR3. The J segment lost 0 bases and the V segment lost 5 bases, leaving 10 bases of the junction unmatched. Germline-derived CDR1 and CDR2 are MDHEN and SYDVKM. The chain's CDR3 is CASSPDLTGYSNQPQHF. The CDR3 DNA sequence: TGTGCCAGCAGTCCAGACCTGACAGGGTATAGCAATCAGCCCCAGCATTTT.

V usage is TRBV30 and J usage is TRBJ1-5; no firm D call. The germline V gene encodes CDR1 GTSNPN and CDR2 SVGIG (reference sequence). V was clipped by 3 bases and J by 7 bases, with 13 bases between them. The CDR3 runs 13 residues. CDR3 sequence reads: CAWRYGGGQPQHF. The CDR3 bases are TGTGCCTGGAGGTACGGAGGCGGACAGCCCCAGCATTTT.